Listed here are 10 T cell receptor beta chains from one sample, sequenced in a study of control samples from healthy donors and cancer patients. Assay: immunoSEQ multiplex PCR; the TCRdb copy retains only in-frame clones and omits some. The table includes about 110,000 clones, about nine tenths detected once. Input material: blood. The source of these receptors is a human donor in good health. The donor label of this sample is uncertain.

The chain carries TRBV4-1 and TRBJ1-5; D call uncertain. This CDR3 region has 13 residues. V shed 3 bases and J shed 6 bases, with 9 bases lying between them. The germline V gene has CDR1 MGHRA and CDR2 YSYEKL. The CDR3 DNA reads TGCGCCAGCAGCCAGCCGGATGGTCAGCCCCAGCATTTT. Translated: CASSQPDGQPQHF.

The CDR3 DNA is TGTGCCAGCAGCTTAGGTCCGGTGAACACTGAAGCTTTCTTT. Translating gives CASSLGPVNTEAFF. The rearrangement links TRBV7-2 to TRBJ1-1; no definite D call. The CDR3 totals 14 residues. Germline V lookup: CDR1 SGHTA, CDR2 FQGNSA. Between the trimmed V and J ends, which lost 1 base and 0 bases, there was a span of 6 bases.

The V gene is TRBV19, the J gene TRBJ2-1; the match to TRBD1 covers 9 bases. Germline V gene data show CDR1 as LNHDA and CDR2 as SQIVND (reference sequence). V dropped 5 bases and J dropped 5; count of bases not matched to a gene: 19. This CDR3 is built from 19 residues. The CDR3 DNA follows: TGTGCCAGTAGTTTGGACAGGGGTTTTGGGTGGGGGAGCAACAATGAGCAGTTCTTC. It is translated as CASSLDRGFGWGSNNEQFF.

This chain joins TRBV18 and TRBJ2-6; D may be TRBD2 (5 bases). This CDR3 comprises 18 residues. Trimming pared 3 bases from V and 4 bases from J, leaving 19 bases between. Germline CDR1 KGHSH, CDR2 LQKENI. The DNA for the CDR3 is TGTGCCAGCTCACCGGGCGGGCCGTGGGAGATCGGGGCCAACGTCCTGACTTTC. As protein: CASSPGGPWEIGANVLTF. Filled out from reference TRBV18 and TRBJ2-6, the complete variable domain reads NAGVMQNPRHLVRRRGQEARLRCSPMKGHSHVYWYRQLPEEGLKFMVYLQKENIIDESGMPKERFSAEFPKEGPSILRIQQVVRGDSAAYFCASSPGGPWEIGANVLTFGAGSRLTVL.

The genes are TRBV20-1 and TRBJ2-1, with 8 bases that match TRBD2. Germline V CDR1 and CDR2: DFQATT, SNEGSKA (reference sequence). V lost 3 bases, J lost 7 bases, and 17 bases stayed unmatched. The CDR3 is made up of 17 amino acids. In DNA, the CDR3 is TGCAGTGCTAGTGGTTGGGTTGGGGGGCGGGGGGTTAATGAGCAGTTCTTC. This sequence encodes CSASGWVGGRGVNEQFF.

This clone has only a few counts. The J gene is TRBJ1-1, the V gene TRBV21-1; TRBD1, the table's D call, lacks a check against the DNA. TRBV21-1 is marked as a pseudogene. The CDR3 totals 15 residues. The CDR3 DNA reads as TGTGCCAGCAGCAAAGGGTGGGGCCCGAACACTGAAGCTTTCTTT. This translates into CASSKGWGPNTEAFF.

The rearrangement joins TRBV2 to TRBJ2-1, with TRBD1 matching over 8 bases. V gave up 7 bases and J gave up 6 bases; unmatched junction bases: 8. CDR3 length: 14 amino acids. Germline V gene lookup returns CDR1 SNHLY and CDR2 FYNNEI. The DNA of the CDR3 is TGTGCCAGCAAATCGGGACAGGTAGGCAATGAGCAGTTCTTC. Its protein is CASKSGQVGNEQFF.

This clone was recorded once. The CDR3 DNA sequence: TGTGCCAGCAGTTTGGGCGGAAACACCATATATTTT. Translation gives CASSLGGNTIYF. The chain couples TRBV12-3 or TRBV12-4 to TRBJ1-3, with D hard to call. The CDR3 has 12 amino acids. The V and J ends lost 3 bases and 4 bases respectively, with 4 bases between them.

This chain joins TRBV6-5 and TRBJ1-1, with D perhaps matching TRBD1 (5 bases). Germline CDR1 is MNHEY and CDR2 is SVGAGI. This CDR3 region has 14 residues. V was shortened by 11 bases and J by 5 bases, with 21 bases between the two germline ends. The CDR3 loop reads CASKSGGGETEAFF. The DNA for the CDR3 is TGTGCCTCGAAATCGGGGGGGGGTGAGACTGAAGCTTTCTTT.

The chain carries TRBV12-3 or TRBV12-4 and TRBJ1-5; a possible D gene is TRBD1 (5 bases). The CDR3 loop spans 13 amino acids. Between the trimmed V and J ends, which lost 4 bases and 4 bases, there was a span of 8 bases. The CDR3 DNA reads TGTGCCAGCAGTTCCAGGACAAATCAGCCCCAGCATTTT. It is translated as CASSSRTNQPQHF.